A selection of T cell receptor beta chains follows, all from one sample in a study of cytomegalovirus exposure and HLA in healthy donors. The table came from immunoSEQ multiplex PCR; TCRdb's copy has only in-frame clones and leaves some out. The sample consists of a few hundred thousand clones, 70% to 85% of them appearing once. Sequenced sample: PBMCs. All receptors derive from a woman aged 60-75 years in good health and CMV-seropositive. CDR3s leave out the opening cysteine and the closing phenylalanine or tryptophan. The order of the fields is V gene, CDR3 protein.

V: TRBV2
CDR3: ASSSTGNVGNSPLH

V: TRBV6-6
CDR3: ASRRGDTQY

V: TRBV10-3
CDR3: AIRGTGSGELF

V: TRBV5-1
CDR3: ASSLGQGGAEAF

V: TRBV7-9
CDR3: ASSPGTVQGYT

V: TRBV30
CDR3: AWSTTGTEAF

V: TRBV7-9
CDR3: ASSLQGLTEAF

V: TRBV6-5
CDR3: ASSPRSGLAYEQY

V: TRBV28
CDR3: ASSLSGQGPYEQY

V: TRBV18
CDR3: ASSPPLGTGARGAF

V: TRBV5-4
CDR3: ASSQYRGANTDTQY

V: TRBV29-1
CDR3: TLARLRRDNEQF

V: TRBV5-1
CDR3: ASSLYADSYEQY

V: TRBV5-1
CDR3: ASSLTGGTYTGELF

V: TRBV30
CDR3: AWEQGRDTDTQY

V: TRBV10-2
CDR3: ASQRLAGYEQY